The 16 T cell receptor beta chains reported below all come from one sample, sequenced in a study of CD8+ T cells in alopecia areata. The treatment here: oral pan-JAK inhibitor, 5-10 mg twice daily. Reverse transcribed after extraction, RNA yielded cDNA as the sequencing template. Some clones are missing from TCRdb's copy, which holds only in-frame ones; the method was immunoSEQ multiplex PCR. The sample carries 200,000 or so clones, around two fifths recorded once. The specimen comprised CD4+ T cells sorted from blood, sampled between weeks 30 and 35, from a patient treated with tofacitinib. The receptors shown here come from a human donor with alopecia areata.

The genes are TRBV5-6 and TRBJ2-7, with 9 bases matching TRBD1. Trimming cost V 5 bases and J 0 bases; bases outside gene matches: 6. Germline CDR1 reads SGHDT; CDR2 reads YYEEEE. CDR3 length equals 15 residues. CDR3 loop: CASRQTGGSSYEQYF. The CDR3 DNA is TGTGCCAGCAGACAGACAGGGGGAAGCTCCTACGAGCAGTACTTC.

The chain combines TRBV4-1 with TRBJ2-1; D gene uncertain. The germline V and J ends were trimmed by 1 base and 2 bases, with 12 bases remaining between them. The CDR3 totals 16 residues. CDR1 and CDR2 (germline): MGHRA, YSYEKL. The CDR3 region is CASSQVDLVTYNEQFF. CDR3 nucleotide sequence: TGCGCCAGCAGCCAAGTCGACCTAGTTACCTACAATGAGCAGTTCTTC.

There are a few counts of this clone. The V gene is TRBV4-1, the J gene TRBJ2-7, with 8 bases aligning to TRBD2. Germline trimming cut 1 base from V and 6 bases from J; bases unmatched to any gene: 5. The CDR3 totals 14 residues. Germline assignment: CDR1 MGHRA and CDR2 YSYEKL. DNA for the CDR3: TGCGCCAGCAGCCAAGCCCGGGGGGGGCGCGAGCAGTACTTC. Amino acids: CASSQARGGREQYF.

CDR3 nucleotides: TGTGCCATCAGTGCTCCTTTAGCGGGGGGGAGCACAGATACGCAGTATTTT. This codes for CAISAPLAGGSTDTQYF. This chain uses TRBV10-3 with TRBJ2-3; 11 nucleotides agree with TRBD2. Germline CDR1 is ENHRY and CDR2 is SYGVKD. The CDR3 contains 17 residues. J was trimmed by 0 bases and V by 4 bases; bases with no gene match: 6.

The gene calls are TRBV6-6 and TRBJ2-7; possible D gene TRBD2, 6 bases. CDR3 length equals 14 residues. Looked up from germline, CDR1 is MNHNY and CDR2 is SVGAGI (reference sequence). V was clipped by 5 bases and J by 2 bases, with 13 bases between them. CDR3 sequence reads: CASSRGEAAYEQYF. CDR3 DNA: TGTGCCAGCAGTCGAGGGGAGGCAGCCTACGAGCAGTACTTC.

This chain joins TRBV6-5 and TRBJ1-2, with TRBD1 as a possible D gene (6 bases). CDR1 is MNHEY and CDR2 is SVGAGI in the germline V gene. The germline V and J ends were trimmed by 7 bases and 8 bases, with 11 bases remaining between them. The CDR3 contains 11 residues. This CDR3 reads CASNSGGGYTF. CDR3 DNA: TGTGCCAGCAACTCCGGGGGCGGCTACACCTTC.

This clone came up a few times. The V call is TRBV30, the J call TRBJ2-1; D possibly corresponds to TRBD1 (6 bases). The V end lost 3 bases, the J end lost 0 bases, and 15 bases lay between the germline ends. Looked up from germline, CDR1 is GTSNPN and CDR2 is SVGIG (reference sequence). The CDR3 is 16 amino acids. CDR3 DNA sequence: TGTGCCTGGAGCGCCACAGGGCTTCGCTCCTACAATGAGCAGTTCTTC. Protein sequence: CAWSATGLRSYNEQFF.

V usage is TRBV7-2 and J usage is TRBJ1-5; D unclear. CDR1 is SGHTA and CDR2 is FQGNSA in the germline V gene. Trimming cost V 3 bases and J 0 bases, with 6 bases left between them. CDR3 length: 14 amino acids. In DNA form, the CDR3 reads TGTGCCAGCAGCTTTGGGTCTAGCAATCAGCCCCAGCATTTT. Its translation is CASSFGSSNQPQHF.

This clone was picked up a small number of times. This sequence joins TRBV5-1 and TRBJ2-6; D is unresolved. The length of the CDR3 is 16 residues. Germline CDR1 SGHRS, CDR2 YFSETQ. Trimming removed 0 bases at V and 2 bases at J, with 9 bases between. The CDR3 bases are TGCGCCAGCAGCTTGGATGGTAGGGCTGGGGCCAACGTCCTGACTTTC. This gives the protein CASSLDGRAGANVLTF. The variable domain in full, with the rest retrieved from reference TRBV5-1 and TRBJ2-6, is KAGVTQTPRYLIKTRGQQVTLSCSPISGHRSVSWYQQTPGQGLQFLFEYFSETQRNKGNFPGRFSGRQFSNSRSEMNVSTLELGDSALYLCASSLDGRAGANVLTFGAGSRLTVL.

This clone was observed many times. This rearrangement joins TRBV4-1 to TRBJ1-2, with no clear D. CDR1 MGHRA and CDR2 YSYEKL come from the germline V gene. Trimming took off 0 bases at V and 4 bases at J, with 12 bases between the two ends. This CDR3 has 15 amino acids. The CDR3 DNA reads TGCGCCAGCAGCCAAGATCGGCCGGCTAGCTATGGCTACACCTTC. It encodes CASSQDRPASYGYTF.

This sequence joins TRBV7-9 and TRBJ1-2, with 8 positions matching TRBD1. This CDR3 has 13 amino acids. CDR1 is SEHNR, CDR2 FQNEAQ, per germline (reference sequence). V dropped 2 bases and J dropped 7; count of bases not matched to a gene: 3. CDR3 nucleotides: TGTGCCAGCAGCTTAATTACAGGGGGTGGCTACACCTTC. Translating gives CASSLITGGGYTF.

CDR3 DNA: TGTGCCAGCACCACACGGGTGAAAAACATTCAGTACTTC. Translating gives CASTTRVKNIQYF. This chain joins TRBV13 and TRBJ2-4; unclear D gene. The germline CDR1 and CDR2 sequences are PRHDT and FYEKMQ (reference sequence). The CDR3 extends over 13 amino acids. Trimming cost V 7 bases and J 4 bases, with 11 bases left between them. The full variable domain, its missing parts supplied by reference TRBV13 and TRBJ2-4, is AAGVIQSPRHLIKEKRETATLKCYPIPRHDTVYWYQQGPGQDPQFLISFYEKMQSDKGSIPDRFSAQQFSDYHSELNMSSLELGDSALYFCASTTRVKNIQYFGAGTRLSVL.

V gene TRBV2 combines with J gene TRBJ2-2, with D possibly matching TRBD2 (5 bases). V lost 5 bases, J lost 6 bases, and 10 bases lay in between. Germline loops: CDR1 SNHLY, CDR2 FYNNEI. The CDR3 contains 13 residues. The CDR3 is CASSPDYSGELFF. CDR3 nucleotide sequence: TGTGCCAGCAGTCCCGACTATTCCGGGGAGCTGTTTTTT.

In its sample, this clone was seen a few times. V gene TRBV6-1 combines with J gene TRBJ2-5; D is ambiguous. The V and J ends lost 2 bases and 0 bases respectively, with 7 bases between them. Germline CDR1 and CDR2: MNHNS and SASEGT. This CDR3 region has 14 residues. CDR3 bases: TGTGCCAGCAGTGAAAGCGTGTACCAAGAGACCCAGTACTTC. The encoded protein is CASSESVYQETQYF.

This clone has a handful of counts. V and J are TRBV18 and TRBJ2-4; D unresolved. The CDR3 extends over 18 amino acids. Trimming cost V 2 bases and J 0 bases, with 17 bases left between them. In germline, CDR1 is KGHSH, CDR2 LQKENI. In DNA form, the CDR3 reads TGTGCCAGCTCACCAGGAATGGGGTCCGCTCTAGCCAAAAACATTCAGTACTTC. Encoded protein: CASSPGMGSALAKNIQYF.

This clone came up a few times. The chain links TRBV18 to TRBJ2-1; D gene ambiguous. Germline-derived CDR1 and CDR2 are KGHSH and LQKENI. The germline V and J ends were trimmed by 2 bases and 0 bases, with 5 bases remaining between them. This CDR3 contains 14 residues. CDR3 DNA: TGTGCCAGCTCACCATTAAGCTCCTACAATGAGCAGTTCTTC. The encoded protein is CASSPLSSYNEQFF.